The T cell receptor beta chain described here comes from a study of post-analysis software for immune sequencing data. Whole-study context: Disease trajectories encompassed relapsing-remitting, secondary progressive and progressive-relapsing multiple sclerosis.

Unique molecular identifiers had been added to the TCR beta cDNA libraries. From around 0.96 to 9.9 million T cells, 400,000 to 500,000 cDNA molecules were obtained. TCRdb reprocessed the PCR reads with MiXCR, giving one entry per CDR3 protein. The data hold around 700,000 distinct CDR3 sequences, with 55% to 60% observed a single time. This TCR derives from a girl aged 2-10 years with multiple sclerosis. The sample comprised blood.

The CDR3 DNA follows: TGCAGTGCTAGCTATAGTGGAGGCGCAGATACGCAGTATTTT. Amino acids: CSASYSGGADTQYF. The chain is built from TRBV20-1 and TRBJ2-3, with D perhaps TRBD2 (5 bases). V lost 3 bases and J 4 bases, leaving 14 bases between the germline ends. The CDR3 has 14 residues. Germline V CDR1 and CDR2: DFQATT, SNEGSKA (reference sequence).